The 23 T cell receptor beta chains in this list originate from one sample, sequenced in a study of T cells in women clearing cervical HPV infection. Measured with immunoSEQ multiplex PCR; TCRdb has only the in-frame clones, and not every one. The listing records about 16,000 clones. The sample taken for sequencing was blood buffy coat. These receptor sequences come from a woman aged 18 to 75 with a cervical HPV16 infection that either progressed to CIN3+ or cleared (not recorded which).

The CDR3 bases that were read are TGCAGTGCTAGTCCCGATGACAGGGTAATTGGAGACGAG. Protein: CSASPDDRVIGDE. The entire CDR3 sequence reads CSASPDDRVIGDEQYF. The chain uses TRBV20-1 and TRBJ2-7; 7 bases are shared with TRBD1. The read is 3 residues too short to cover the CDR3 end, so that end is filled in from the germline J gene. CDR3 size: 16 residues. V lost 3 bases and J lost 5; bases outside the gene matches: 16. Germline loops: CDR1 DFQATT, CDR2 SNEGSKA (reference sequence).

Partial CDR3 DNA: TGCAGTGCTCTAGACGCAGATACG. This gives the protein CSALDADT. The CDR3, in full, reads CSALDADTQYF. This sequence joins TRBV20-1 and TRBJ2-3; D unclear. Read sequence stops 3 residues before the CDR3 end, and the germline J gene provides the missing end. Trimming took 5 bases from V and 4 from J, leaving 7 bases between them. This CDR3 region has 11 residues. Germline CDR1 reads DFQATT; CDR2 reads SNEGSKA (reference sequence).

The CDR3 reads CASSSQVGGTDTIYF. CDR3 bases read: TGTGCCAGCAGCTCCCAGGTTGGAGGGACTGACACC. V and J are TRBV7-9 and TRBJ1-3; D perhaps matches TRBD1 (5 bases). The read gets to within 3 residues of the CDR3 end, and the germline J gene fills in the rest. Germline values: CDR1 SEHNR, CDR2 FQNEAQ (reference sequence). This CDR3 is 15 amino acids long. V was shortened by 4 bases and J by 8 bases, with 18 bases between the two germline ends.

Points on this clone: Read data end 3 residues before the CDR3 end; the end is taken from the germline J gene. The rearrangement joins TRBV19 to TRBJ2-2; a possible D gene is TRBD1 (5 bases). The CDR3 contains 16 residues. The germline CDR1 and CDR2 sequences are LNHDA and SQIVND (reference sequence). Partial CDR3 DNA: TGTGCCAGTAATAAAGGACGACAGATTACTAATGAAAAG. Amino acid sequence: CASNKGRQITNEK. The whole CDR3 protein reads CASNKGRQITNEKLFF.

On this clone: Coverage ceases 3 residues before the CDR3 finishes, and the germline J gene fills in the end. The chain has TRBV6-1 and TRBJ2-5; 9 nucleotides agree with TRBD1. Per the germline V gene, CDR1 is MNHNS and CDR2 is SASEGT. Losses at the gene ends were 4 bases for V and 4 bases for J; bases not matched to a gene: 7. CDR3 length: 15 amino acids. The CDR3 is CASSGNMGQGETQYF. Incomplete CDR3 DNA: TGTGCCAGCAGTGGGAATATGGGACAGGGAGAGACC.

As concerns this clone: The read terminates 3 residues ahead of where the CDR3 ends, so the germline J gene completes it. This chain links TRBV10-3 with TRBJ1-4; 7 bases agree with TRBD1. Germline assignment: CDR1 ENHRY and CDR2 SYGVKD. The CDR3 runs to 15 residues. V was pared by 6 bases and J by 7 bases, with 11 bases of the junction left unmatched. The CDR3 loop is CAISETDREGEKLFF. The sequenced part of the CDR3 DNA is TGTGCCATCAGCGAAACCGACAGGGAGGGTGAAAAA.

With regard to this clone: The read is 3 residues too short to cover the CDR3 end, so that end is filled in from the germline J gene. The genes are TRBV7-2 and TRBJ2-7; the D gene is possibly TRBD2 (6 bases). The CDR3 is 14 residues long. Trimming stripped 3 bases from V and 0 bases from J, with 9 bases between. CDR1 is SGHTA and CDR2 is FQGNSA in the germline V gene. The DNA read from the CDR3 is TGTGCCAGCAGCTTTACGGGGGACTCCTACGAG. Translated: CASSFTGDSYE. The whole CDR3 region reads CASSFTGDSYEQYF. The full variable domain, rest sourced from reference TRBV7-2 and TRBJ2-7, is GAGVSQSPSNKVTEKGKDVELRCDPISGHTALYWYRQSLGQGLEFLIYFQGNSAPDKSGLPSDRFSAERTGGSVSTLTIQRTQQEDSAVYLCASSFTGDSYEQYFGPGTRLTVT.

As for this clone: The read ends 3 residues shy of where the CDR3 ends; the end is completed using the germline J gene. The chain uses TRBV5-4 and TRBJ1-1; a possible D gene is TRBD1 (6 bases). The length of the CDR3 is 15 residues. The V gene's germline CDR1 is SGHNT and CDR2 YYREEE (reference sequence). The ends were cut back, 2 bases at V and 1 base at J, with 12 bases in the middle. The CDR3 sequence is CASSLGQGPNTEAFF. CDR3 DNA (partial): TGTGCCAGCAGCTTAGGGCAGGGGCCGAACACTGAA.

Notes on this clone: The read stops 3 residues short of the end of the CDR3; the missing end is completed from the germline J gene. The V call is TRBV11-2, the J call TRBJ1-1; a weak D match, TRBD1 (5 bases). Per germline, CDR1 SGHAT and CDR2 FQNNGV. The CDR3 extends over 13 amino acids. The V and J ends lost 5 bases and 4 bases respectively, with 11 bases between them. Here the CDR3 reads CASSPGGGTEAFF. Partial CDR3 DNA: TGTGCCAGCAGCCCCGGGGGGGGCACTGAA. The full variable domain, its missing parts supplied by reference TRBV11-2 and TRBJ1-1, is EAGVAQSPRYKIIEKRQSVAFWCNPISGHATLYWYQQILGQGPKLLIQFQNNGVVDDSQLPKDRFSAERLKGVDSTLKIQPAKLEDSAVYLCASSPGGGTEAFFGQGTRLTVV.

On this clone itself: The CDR3 extends 3 residues past the end of the read, so its final part is completed from the germline J gene. The chain couples TRBV19 to TRBJ1-2; 12 bases are a match to TRBD1. This CDR3 comprises 17 residues. In germline, CDR1 is LNHDA, CDR2 SQIVND (reference sequence). The ends lost 5 bases at V and 7 bases at J; junction bases unmatched: 14. The covered CDR3 bases are TGTGCCAGTAGTCCTCCGGGCGCGGGACAGGGGGCTCGTGGC. Protein sequence: CASSPPGAGQGARG. The entire CDR3 is CASSPPGAGQGARGYTF.

Points on this clone: The CDR3 is cut off 3 residues early in the read; its end comes from the germline J gene. The chain employs TRBV10-3 and TRBJ2-3; 7 bases align to TRBD1. After removal of 10 bases from V and 2 bases from J, the junction contained 3 bases not matched to a gene. The CDR3 is 12 amino acids. Per the germline V gene, CDR1 is ENHRY and CDR2 is SYGVKD. The CDR3 protein is CATGTDTDTQYF. The CDR3 bases that were read are TGTGCCACAGGGACAGACACAGATACG.

As concerns this clone: The sequenced fragment ends 3 residues before the CDR3 boundary, so the rest is inferred from the germline J gene. The chain uses TRBV6-4 and TRBJ2-2; D gene ambiguous. The V end lost 3 bases, the J end lost 5 bases, and 10 bases lay between the germline ends. The V gene's germline CDR1 is MRHNA and CDR2 SNTAGT. The CDR3 has 14 residues. The sequenced part of the CDR3 DNA is TGTGCCAGCAGTGAAGATTGGCAGACCGGGGAG. This encodes CASSEDWQTGE. The complete CDR3 protein is CASSEDWQTGELFF.

Details on this clone: The read comes to an end 3 residues before the CDR3 does, leaving the germline J gene to fill in the end. The chain employs TRBV20-1 and TRBJ2-7, with 10 bases aligning to TRBD1. CDR1 and CDR2 from the germline V gene are DFQATT and SNEGSKA (reference sequence). Trimming took 6 bases from V and 0 from J; bases not matched to a gene: 5. The CDR3 sequence is 14 residues long. The CDR3 sequence is CSAIGTGASYEQYF. The sequenced CDR3 bases are TGCAGTGCCATCGGGACAGGGGCCTCCTACGAG.

For this clone: One end of the junction does not line up with germline, which may come from a read error. The DNA ends 3 residues before the CDR3 does, and the rest of the CDR3 is filled in from the germline J gene. Other nucleotide sequences from this sample produce the same CDR3. The chain joins TRBV20-1 to TRBJ1-3, with 8 bases that match TRBD1. From germline, CDR1 is DFQATT and CDR2 SNEGSKA (reference sequence). The CDR3 loop spans 14 amino acids. CDR3 amino acids: CSASDRANGNTIYF. CDR3 bases read: TGCAGTGCTTCGGACAGGGCCAATGGAAACACA.

With regard to this clone: Read sequence stops 3 residues before the CDR3 end, and the germline J gene provides the missing end. This chain links TRBV2 with TRBJ2-3; the D gene is possibly TRBD1 (5 bases). The CDR3 length is 14 residues. CDR1 is SNHLY and CDR2 is FYNNEI in the germline V gene. Trimming removed 9 bases at V and 2 bases at J, with 15 bases between. The CDR3 bases that were read are TGTGCCAGGGACACTCCCGGTTACACAGATACG. Amino acids: CARDTPGYTDT. The entire CDR3 is CARDTPGYTDTQYF.

Worth noting for this clone: The CDR3 end lies 3 residues beyond the end of the read and is filled in from the germline J gene. The V and J genes are TRBV20-1 and TRBJ2-3; D is tentatively TRBD1 or TRBD2 (6 bases each). The germline V gene encodes CDR1 DFQATT and CDR2 SNEGSKA (reference sequence). The CDR3 contains 15 residues. The CDR3 bases that were read are TGCAGTGCTAGCGCCCTGGGGGCGGGACAAGAGACG. Protein sequence: CSASALGAGQET. Given in full, the CDR3 is CSASALGAGQETQYF.

The CDR3 sequence is CASSLVAGSYEQYF. The covered CDR3 bases are TGTGCCAGCAGCTTAGTGGCGGGGAGCTACGAG. This sequence joins TRBV7-2 and TRBJ2-7; D is perhaps TRBD2 (6 bases). The read ends 3 residues before the CDR3 terminus; that terminus is restored from the germline J gene. Trimming took 1 base from V and 3 from J, leaving 10 bases between them. The CDR3 loop spans 14 amino acids. Germline assignment: CDR1 SGHTA and CDR2 FQGNSA.

Regarding this clone: The read terminates 3 residues before the CDR3 end, so the remaining end is supplied by the germline J gene. V and J are TRBV19 and TRBJ1-4; D gene uncertain. The CDR3 length is 16 residues. V was cut by 7 bases and J by 0 bases, with 15 bases left in between. In germline, CDR1 is LNHDA, CDR2 SQIVND (reference sequence). The sequenced part of the CDR3 DNA is TGTGCCAGTACTTCCCCATACAGTGCAACTAATGAAAAA. This encodes CASTSPYSATNEK. The whole CDR3 is CASTSPYSATNEKLFF.

Worth noting for this clone: The read stops 3 residues short of the end of the CDR3; the missing end is completed from the germline J gene. The gene calls are TRBV11-2 and TRBJ2-3; 9 nucleotides line up with TRBD2. The trim removed 11 bases at V and 5 bases at J, leaving 8 bases unmatched. Germline values: CDR1 SGHAT, CDR2 FQNNGV. The length of the CDR3 is 13 residues. The CDR3 bases that were read are TGTGCCGCCGCGCGGGGGGGCATAGATACG. This encodes CAAARGGIDT. The entire CDR3 protein is CAAARGGIDTQYF.

As for this clone: The missing CDR3 end, 3 residues past where the read stops, is filled in from the germline J gene. V and J are TRBV19 and TRBJ1-2; 9 bases line up with TRBD1. This CDR3 is 13 amino acids long. Germline V gene sequence: CDR1 LNHDA, CDR2 SQIVND (reference sequence). This CDR3 reads CASSIEDRGDYTF. The sequenced CDR3 bases are TGTGCCAGTAGTATAGAGGACAGGGGCGAC.

As regards this clone: The CDR3 extends 3 residues past the end of the read, so its final part is completed from the germline J gene. The V and J genes are TRBV19 and TRBJ1-2; D ambiguous. CDR3 length: 13 amino acids. V dropped 3 bases and J dropped 3 bases, with 8 bases sitting between them. Germline V gene lookup returns CDR1 LNHDA and CDR2 SQIVND (reference sequence). CDR3 in amino acids: CASSIALDYGYTF. Incomplete CDR3 DNA: TGTGCCAGTAGTATTGCCTTAGACTATGGC.

In regard to this clone: Read coverage stops 3 residues before the CDR3 terminus; the germline J gene supplies the remainder. In the same sample, other DNA sequences code for this CDR3. The rearrangement joins TRBV5-1 to TRBJ1-6; 7 nucleotides align to TRBD1. Germline V gives CDR1 SGHRS, CDR2 YFSETQ. Trimming took 4 bases from V and 6 from J; bases not matched to a gene: 7. This CDR3 has 15 residues. The DNA read from the CDR3 is TGCGCCAGCAGCCTCGAGGGGGCGGGTAATTCACCC. Its protein is CASSLEGAGNSP. The full CDR3 protein is CASSLEGAGNSPLHF.

Details on this clone: Read coverage stops 3 residues before the CDR3 terminus; the germline J gene supplies the remainder. The chain uses TRBV10-3 and TRBJ2-3, with 13 bases aligning to TRBD2. V was clipped by 2 bases and J by 2 bases; unmatched bases: 16. Per the germline V gene, CDR1 is ENHRY and CDR2 is SYGVKD. This CDR3 comprises 21 residues. The sequenced CDR3 bases are TGTGCCATCAGTGAGCCTAGAACCGGAGGGACTAGCGGGGAATACACAGATACG. As protein: CAISEPRTGGTSGEYTDT. The full CDR3 reads CAISEPRTGGTSGEYTDTQYF.